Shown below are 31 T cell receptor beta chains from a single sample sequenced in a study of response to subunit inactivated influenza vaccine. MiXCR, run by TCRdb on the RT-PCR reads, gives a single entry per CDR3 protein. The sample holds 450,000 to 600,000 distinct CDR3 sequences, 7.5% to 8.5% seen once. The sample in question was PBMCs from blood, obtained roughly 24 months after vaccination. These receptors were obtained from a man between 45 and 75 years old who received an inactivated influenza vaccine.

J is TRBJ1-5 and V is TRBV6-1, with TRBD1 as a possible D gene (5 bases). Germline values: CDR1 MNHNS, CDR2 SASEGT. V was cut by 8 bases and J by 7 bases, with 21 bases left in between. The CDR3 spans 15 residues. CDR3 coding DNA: TGTGCCAGCCAAACCCCCGGGGGTTCGGCGCAGCCCCAGCATTTT. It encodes CASQTPGGSAQPQHF.

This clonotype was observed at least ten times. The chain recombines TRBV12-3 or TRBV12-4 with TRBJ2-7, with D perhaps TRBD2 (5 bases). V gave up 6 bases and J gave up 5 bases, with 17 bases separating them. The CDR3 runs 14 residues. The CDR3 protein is CASSWTAPSDEQYF. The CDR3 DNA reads TGTGCCAGCAGCTGGACTGCTCCGTCGGACGAGCAGTACTTC.

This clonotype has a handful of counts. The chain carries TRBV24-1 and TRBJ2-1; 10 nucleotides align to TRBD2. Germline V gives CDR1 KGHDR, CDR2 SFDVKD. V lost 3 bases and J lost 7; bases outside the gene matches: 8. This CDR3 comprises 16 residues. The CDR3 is CATSDLASGSRNEQFF. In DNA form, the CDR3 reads TGTGCCACCAGTGATCTAGCTAGCGGGAGCCGGAATGAGCAGTTCTTC.

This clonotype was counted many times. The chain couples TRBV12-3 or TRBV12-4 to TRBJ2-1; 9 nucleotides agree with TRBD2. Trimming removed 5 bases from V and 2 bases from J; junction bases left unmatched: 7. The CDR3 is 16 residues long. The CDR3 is CASSPIAGAPYNEQFF. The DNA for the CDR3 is TGTGCCAGCAGTCCTATAGCGGGAGCCCCCTACAATGAGCAGTTCTTC.

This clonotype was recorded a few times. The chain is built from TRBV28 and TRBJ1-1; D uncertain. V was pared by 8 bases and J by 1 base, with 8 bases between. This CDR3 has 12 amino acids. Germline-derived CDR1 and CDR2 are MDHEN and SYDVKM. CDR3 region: CASWVRNTEAFF. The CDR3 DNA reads TGTGCCAGCTGGGTCAGGAACACTGAAGCTTTCTTT. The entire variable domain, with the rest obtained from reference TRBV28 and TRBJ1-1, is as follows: DVKVTQSSRYLVKRTGEKVFLECVQDMDHENMFWYRQDPGLGLRLIYFSYDVKMKEKGDIPEGYSVSREKKERFSLILESASTNQTSMYLCASWVRNTEAFFGQGTRLTVV.

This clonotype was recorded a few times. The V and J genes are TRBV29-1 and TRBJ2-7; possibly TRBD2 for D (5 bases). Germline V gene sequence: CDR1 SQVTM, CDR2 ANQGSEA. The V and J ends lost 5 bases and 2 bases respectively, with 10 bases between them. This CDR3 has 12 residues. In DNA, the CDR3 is TGCAGCGTTAGCGGTGATGCCTACGAGCAGTACTTC. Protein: CSVSGDAYEQYF.

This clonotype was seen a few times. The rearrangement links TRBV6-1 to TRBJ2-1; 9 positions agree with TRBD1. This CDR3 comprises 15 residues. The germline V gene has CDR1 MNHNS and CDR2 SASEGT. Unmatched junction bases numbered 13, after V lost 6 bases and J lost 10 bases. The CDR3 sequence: CASRKKGQGVGEQFF. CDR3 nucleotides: TGTGCCAGCAGAAAAAAGGGACAGGGAGTAGGCGAGCAGTTCTTC.

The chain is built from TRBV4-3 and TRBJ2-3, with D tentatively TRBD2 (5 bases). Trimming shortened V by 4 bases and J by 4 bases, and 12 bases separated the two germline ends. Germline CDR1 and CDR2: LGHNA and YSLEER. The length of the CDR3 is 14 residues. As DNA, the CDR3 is TGCGCCAGCAGCCCGTGGTCGGAGGCAGATACGCAGTATTTT. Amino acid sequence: CASSPWSEADTQYF.

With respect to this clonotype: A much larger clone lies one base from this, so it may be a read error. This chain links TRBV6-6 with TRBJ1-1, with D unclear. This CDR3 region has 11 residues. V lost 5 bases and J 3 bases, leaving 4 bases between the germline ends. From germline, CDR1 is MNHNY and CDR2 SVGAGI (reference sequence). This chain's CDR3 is CASSQDTEAFF. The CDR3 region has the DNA TGTGCCAGCAGTCAGGACACTGAAGCTTTCTTT.

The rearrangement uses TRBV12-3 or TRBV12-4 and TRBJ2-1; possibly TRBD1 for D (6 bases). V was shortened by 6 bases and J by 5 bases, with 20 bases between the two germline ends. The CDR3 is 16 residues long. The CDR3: CASSYPQGVGNNEQFF. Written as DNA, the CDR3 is TGTGCCAGCAGCTACCCACAGGGAGTCGGGAACAATGAGCAGTTCTTC.

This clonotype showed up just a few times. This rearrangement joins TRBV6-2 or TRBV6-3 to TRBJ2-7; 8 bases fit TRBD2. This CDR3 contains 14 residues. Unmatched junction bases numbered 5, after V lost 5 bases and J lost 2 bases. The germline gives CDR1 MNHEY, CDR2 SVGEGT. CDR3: CASSAPGGPYEQYF. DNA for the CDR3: TGTGCCAGCAGTGCGCCGGGAGGGCCCTACGAGCAGTACTTC.

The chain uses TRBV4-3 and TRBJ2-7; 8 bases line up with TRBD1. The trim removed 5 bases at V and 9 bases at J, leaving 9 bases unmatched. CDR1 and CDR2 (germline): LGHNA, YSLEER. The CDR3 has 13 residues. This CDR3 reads CASSEQIGQGQYF. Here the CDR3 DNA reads TGCGCCAGCAGCGAGCAAATCGGACAGGGGCAGTACTTC.

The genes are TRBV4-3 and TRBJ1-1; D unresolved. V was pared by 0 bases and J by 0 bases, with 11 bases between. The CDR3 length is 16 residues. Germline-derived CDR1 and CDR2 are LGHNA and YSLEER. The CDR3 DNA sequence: TGCGCCAGCAGCCAAGATTATCGACGGATGAACACTGAAGCTTTCTTT. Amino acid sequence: CASSQDYRRMNTEAFF.

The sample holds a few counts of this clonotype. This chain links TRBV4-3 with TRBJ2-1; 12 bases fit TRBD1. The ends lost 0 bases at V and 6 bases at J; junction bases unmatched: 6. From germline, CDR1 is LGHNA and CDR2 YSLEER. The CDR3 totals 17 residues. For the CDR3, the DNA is TGCGCCAGCAGCCAAGACCCCTCGGGACAGGGGGCCAATGAGCAGTTCTTC. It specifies CASSQDPSGQGANEQFF.

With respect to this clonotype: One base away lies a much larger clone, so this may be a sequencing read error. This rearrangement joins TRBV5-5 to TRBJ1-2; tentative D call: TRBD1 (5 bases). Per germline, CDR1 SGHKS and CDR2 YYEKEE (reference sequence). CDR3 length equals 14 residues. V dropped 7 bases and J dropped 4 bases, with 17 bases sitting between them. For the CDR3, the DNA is TGTGCCAGCGGCCCCGGGGGGGTCTCCTATGGCTACACCTTC. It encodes CASGPGGVSYGYTF.

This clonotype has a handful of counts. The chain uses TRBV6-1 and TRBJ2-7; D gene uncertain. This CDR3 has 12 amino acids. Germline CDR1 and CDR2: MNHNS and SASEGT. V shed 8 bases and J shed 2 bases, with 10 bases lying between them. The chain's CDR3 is CASLRPTYEQYF. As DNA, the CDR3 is TGTGCCAGCTTGCGCCCTACCTACGAGCAGTACTTC.

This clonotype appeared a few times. The DNA of the CDR3 is TGTGCCAGCGGACACGGAGCAAATAATGAAAAACTGTTTTTT. Translation gives CASGHGANNEKLFF. The chain couples TRBV12-3 or TRBV12-4 to TRBJ1-4; possible D gene TRBD1, 5 bases. This CDR3 contains 14 residues. V was clipped by 8 bases and J by 4 bases, with 14 bases between them.

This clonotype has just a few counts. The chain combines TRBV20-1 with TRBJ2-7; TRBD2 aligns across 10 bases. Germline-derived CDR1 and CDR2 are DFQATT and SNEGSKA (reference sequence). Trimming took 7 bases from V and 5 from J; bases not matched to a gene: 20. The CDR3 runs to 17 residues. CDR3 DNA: TGCAGTGGTCAACCCCCGTCTAGCGGGAGCGGTAGGCACGAGCAGTACTTC. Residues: CSGQPPSSGSGRHEQYF.

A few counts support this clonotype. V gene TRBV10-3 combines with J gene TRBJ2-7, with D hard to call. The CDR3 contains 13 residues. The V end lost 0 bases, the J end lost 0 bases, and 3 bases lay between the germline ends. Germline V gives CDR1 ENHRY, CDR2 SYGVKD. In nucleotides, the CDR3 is TGTGCCATCAGTGAGTCGTTCTCCTACGAGCAGTACTTC. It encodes CAISESFSYEQYF.

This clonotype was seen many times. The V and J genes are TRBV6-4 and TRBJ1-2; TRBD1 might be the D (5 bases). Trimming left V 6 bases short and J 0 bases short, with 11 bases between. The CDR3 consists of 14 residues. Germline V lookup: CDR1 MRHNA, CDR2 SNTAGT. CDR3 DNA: TGTGCCAGCAGACAGGCAGGGTCTAACTATGGCTACACCTTC. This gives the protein CASRQAGSNYGYTF.

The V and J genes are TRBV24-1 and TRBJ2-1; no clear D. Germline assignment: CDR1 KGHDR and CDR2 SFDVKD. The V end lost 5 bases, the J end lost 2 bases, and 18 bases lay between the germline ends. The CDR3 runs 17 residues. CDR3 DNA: TGTGCCACCAGTGCTGGTGGCAGGCGCTCAACCTACAATGAGCAGTTCTTC. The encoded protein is CATSAGGRRSTYNEQFF.

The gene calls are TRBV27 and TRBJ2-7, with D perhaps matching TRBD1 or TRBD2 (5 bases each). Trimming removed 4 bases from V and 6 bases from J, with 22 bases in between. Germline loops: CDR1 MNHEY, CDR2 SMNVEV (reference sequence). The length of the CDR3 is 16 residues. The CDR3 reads CASSYPLGDHNCEQYF. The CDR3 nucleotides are TGTGCCAGCAGTTATCCCCTGGGGGACCATAACTGCGAGCAGTACTTC.

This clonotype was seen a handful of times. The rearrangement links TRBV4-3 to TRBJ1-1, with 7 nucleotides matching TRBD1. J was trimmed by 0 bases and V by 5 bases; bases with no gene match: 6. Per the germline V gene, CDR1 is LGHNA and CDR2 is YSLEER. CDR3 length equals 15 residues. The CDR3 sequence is CASSLMGQMNTEAFF. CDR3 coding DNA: TGCGCCAGCAGCTTAATGGGACAGATGAACACTGAAGCTTTCTTT.

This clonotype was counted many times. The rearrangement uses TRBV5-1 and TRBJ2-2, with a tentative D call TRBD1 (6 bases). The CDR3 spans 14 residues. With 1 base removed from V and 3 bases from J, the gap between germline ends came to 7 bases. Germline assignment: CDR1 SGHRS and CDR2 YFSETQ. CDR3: CASSLWTDTGELFF. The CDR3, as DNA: TGCGCCAGCAGCTTGTGGACAGACACCGGGGAGCTGTTTTTT.

The CDR3, as DNA: TGTGCCATCAGTGAGTCTTCCAAGGGACTAGCGGGTCCAGAGACCCAGTACTTC. This gives the protein CAISESSKGLAGPETQYF. The chain joins TRBV10-3 to TRBJ2-5; 12 bases agree with TRBD2. Germline assignment: CDR1 ENHRY and CDR2 SYGVKD. The V segment lost 0 bases and the J segment 4 bases; nucleotides outside the gene matches: 9. The CDR3 consists of 18 residues.

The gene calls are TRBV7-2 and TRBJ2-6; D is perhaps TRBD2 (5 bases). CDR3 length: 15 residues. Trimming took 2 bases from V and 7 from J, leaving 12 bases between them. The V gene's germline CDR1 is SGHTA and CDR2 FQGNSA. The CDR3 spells CASSLRVGGANVLTF. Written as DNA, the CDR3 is TGTGCCAGCAGCTTACGGGTTGGAGGCGCCAACGTCCTGACTTTC.

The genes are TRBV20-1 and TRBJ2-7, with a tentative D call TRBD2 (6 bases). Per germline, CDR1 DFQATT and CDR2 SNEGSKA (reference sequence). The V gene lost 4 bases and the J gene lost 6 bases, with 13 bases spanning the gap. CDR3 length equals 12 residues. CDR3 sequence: CSATGTLLEQYF. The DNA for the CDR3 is TGCAGTGCTACCGGGACTCTCCTCGAGCAGTACTTC.

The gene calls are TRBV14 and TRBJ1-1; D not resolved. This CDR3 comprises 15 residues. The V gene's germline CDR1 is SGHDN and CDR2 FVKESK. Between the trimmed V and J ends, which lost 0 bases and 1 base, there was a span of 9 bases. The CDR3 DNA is TGTGCCAGCAGCCAAGATAGAAGGGCGAACACTGAAGCTTTCTTT. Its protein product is CASSQDRRANTEAFF.

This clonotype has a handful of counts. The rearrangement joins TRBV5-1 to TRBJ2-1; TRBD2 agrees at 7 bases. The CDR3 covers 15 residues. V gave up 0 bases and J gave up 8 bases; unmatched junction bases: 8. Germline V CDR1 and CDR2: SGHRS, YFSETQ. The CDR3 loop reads CASSLGPAGLYEQFF. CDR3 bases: TGCGCCAGCAGCTTGGGGCCAGCGGGGCTCTATGAGCAGTTCTTC.

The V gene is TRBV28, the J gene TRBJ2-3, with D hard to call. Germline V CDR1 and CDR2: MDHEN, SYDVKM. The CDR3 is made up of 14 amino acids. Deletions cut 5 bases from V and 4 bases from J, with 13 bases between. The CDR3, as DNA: TGTGCCAGCAGTAGGCTAGATCTTCCAGATACGCAGTATTTT. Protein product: CASSRLDLPDTQYF.

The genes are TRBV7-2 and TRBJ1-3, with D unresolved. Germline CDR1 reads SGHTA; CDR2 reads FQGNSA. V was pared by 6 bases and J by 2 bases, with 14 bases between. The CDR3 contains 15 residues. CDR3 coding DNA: TGTGCCAGCAGAGGGTTTGGGGTGGCTGGAAACACCATATATTTT. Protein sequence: CASRGFGVAGNTIYF. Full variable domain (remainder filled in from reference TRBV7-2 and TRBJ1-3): GAGVSQSPSNKVTEKGKDVELRCDPISGHTALYWYRQSLGQGLEFLIYFQGNSAPDKSGLPSDRFSAERTGGSVSTLTIQRTQQEDSAVYLCASRGFGVAGNTIYFGEGSWLTVV.